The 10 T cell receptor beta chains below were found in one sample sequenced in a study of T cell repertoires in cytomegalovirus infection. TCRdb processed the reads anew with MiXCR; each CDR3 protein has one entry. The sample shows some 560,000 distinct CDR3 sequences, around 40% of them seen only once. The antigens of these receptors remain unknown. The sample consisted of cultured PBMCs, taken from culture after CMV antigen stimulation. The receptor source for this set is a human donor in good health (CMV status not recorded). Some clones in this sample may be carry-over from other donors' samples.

This CDR3 reads CASSPDRVSTSGGYTF. CDR3 DNA sequence: TGTGCCAGCAGCCCCGACAGGGTTTCCACTTCGGGTGGCTACACCTTC. The V and J genes are TRBV7-8 and TRBJ1-2; 7 nucleotides line up with TRBD1. Trimming took 5 bases from V and 7 from J; bases not matched to a gene: 16. The length of the CDR3 is 16 residues. Germline CDR1 reads SGHVS; CDR2 reads FQNEAQ.

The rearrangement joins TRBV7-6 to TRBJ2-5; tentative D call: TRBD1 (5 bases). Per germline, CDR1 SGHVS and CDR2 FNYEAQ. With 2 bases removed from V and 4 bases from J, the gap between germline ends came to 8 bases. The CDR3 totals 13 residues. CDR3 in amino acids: CASSLQGSETQYF. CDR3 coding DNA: TGTGCCAGCAGCTTACAGGGTTCAGAGACCCAGTACTTC.

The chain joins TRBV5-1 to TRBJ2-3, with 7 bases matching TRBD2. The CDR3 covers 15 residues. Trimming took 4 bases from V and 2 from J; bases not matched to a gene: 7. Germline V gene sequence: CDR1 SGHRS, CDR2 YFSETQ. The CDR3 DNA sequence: TGCGCCAGCAGCGGAATAGCGGGCTCCACAGATACGCAGTATTTT. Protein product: CASSGIAGSTDTQYF.

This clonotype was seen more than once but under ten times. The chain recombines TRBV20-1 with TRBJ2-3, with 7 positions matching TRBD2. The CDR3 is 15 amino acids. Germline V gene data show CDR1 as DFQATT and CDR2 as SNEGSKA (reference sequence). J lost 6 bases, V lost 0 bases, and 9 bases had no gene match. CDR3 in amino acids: CSARDPRENVDTQYF. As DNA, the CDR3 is TGCAGTGCTAGAGATCCGCGGGAGAATGTCGATACGCAGTATTTT.

The CDR3 reads CASSLARLARGDTQYF. The CDR3 bases are TGTGCCAGCAGCTTAGCTAGACTAGCGCGGGGGGATACGCAGTATTTT. The genes are TRBV7-8 and TRBJ2-3; 8 nucleotides line up with TRBD2. The ends lost 0 bases at V and 6 bases at J; junction bases unmatched: 8. The germline CDR1 and CDR2 sequences are SGHVS and FQNEAQ. This CDR3 contains 16 residues.

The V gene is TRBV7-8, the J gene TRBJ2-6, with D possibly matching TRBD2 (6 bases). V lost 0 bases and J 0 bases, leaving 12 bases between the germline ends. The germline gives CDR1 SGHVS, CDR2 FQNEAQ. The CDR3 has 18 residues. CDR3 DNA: TGTGCCAGCAGCTTAGCGCGGGGATTGCCCTCTGGGGCCAACGTCCTGACTTTC. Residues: CASSLARGLPSGANVLTF.

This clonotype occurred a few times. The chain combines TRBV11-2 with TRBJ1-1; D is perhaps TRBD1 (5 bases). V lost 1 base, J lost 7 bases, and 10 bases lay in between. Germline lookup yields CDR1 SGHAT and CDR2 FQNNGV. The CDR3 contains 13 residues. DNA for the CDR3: TGTGCCAGCAGCTTAGTCGGGACGGATGAAGCTTTCTTT. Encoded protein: CASSLVGTDEAFF.

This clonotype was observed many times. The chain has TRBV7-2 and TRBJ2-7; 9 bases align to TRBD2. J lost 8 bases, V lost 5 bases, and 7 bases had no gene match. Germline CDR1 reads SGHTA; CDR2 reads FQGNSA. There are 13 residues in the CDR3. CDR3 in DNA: TGTGCCAGCAGCCCGGGACTAGCTTCCCAGCAGTACTTC. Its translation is CASSPGLASQQYF.

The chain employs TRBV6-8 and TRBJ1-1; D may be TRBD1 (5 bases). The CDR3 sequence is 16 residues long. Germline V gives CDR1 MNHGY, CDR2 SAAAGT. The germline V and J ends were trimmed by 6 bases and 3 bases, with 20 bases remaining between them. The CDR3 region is CASSNQDPGWDTEAFF. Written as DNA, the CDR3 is TGTGCCAGCAGCAACCAGGATCCAGGGTGGGACACTGAAGCTTTCTTT.

CDR3 in amino acids: CASSPLAGASTDTQYF. The CDR3 DNA reads TGTGCCAGCAGCCCGCTAGCGGGGGCAAGCACAGATACGCAGTATTTT. J is TRBJ2-3 and V is TRBV7-2; 10 nucleotides align to TRBD2. Looked up from germline, CDR1 is SGHTA and CDR2 is FQGNSA. The CDR3 consists of 16 residues. J was trimmed by 0 bases and V by 5 bases; bases with no gene match: 5. The full variable domain, its missing parts supplied by reference TRBV7-2 and TRBJ2-3, is GAGVSQSPSNKVTEKGKDVELRCDPISGHTALYWYRQSLGQGLEFLIYFQGNSAPDKSGLPSDRFSAERTGGSVSTLTIQRTQQEDSAVYLCASSPLAGASTDTQYFGPGTRLTVL.